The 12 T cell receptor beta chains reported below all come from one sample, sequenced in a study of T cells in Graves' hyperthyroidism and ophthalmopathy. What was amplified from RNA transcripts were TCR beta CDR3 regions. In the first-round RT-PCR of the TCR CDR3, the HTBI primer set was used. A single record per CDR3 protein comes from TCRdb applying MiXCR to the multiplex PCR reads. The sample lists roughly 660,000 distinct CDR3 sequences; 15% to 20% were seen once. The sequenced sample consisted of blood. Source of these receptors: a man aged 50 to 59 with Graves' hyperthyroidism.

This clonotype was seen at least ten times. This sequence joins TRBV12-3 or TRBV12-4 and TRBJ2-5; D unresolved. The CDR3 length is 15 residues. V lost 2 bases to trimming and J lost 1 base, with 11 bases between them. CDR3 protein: CASSLYAAFQETQYF. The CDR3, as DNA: TGTGCCAGCAGTTTATATGCAGCGTTCCAAGAGACCCAGTACTTC.

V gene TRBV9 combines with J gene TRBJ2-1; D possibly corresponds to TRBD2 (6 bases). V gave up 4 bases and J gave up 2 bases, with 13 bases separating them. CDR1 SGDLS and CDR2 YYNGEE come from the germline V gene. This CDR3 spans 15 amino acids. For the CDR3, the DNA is TGTGCCAGCAGCCCCGGGGGTAGCCCCTACAATGAGCAGTTCTTC. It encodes CASSPGGSPYNEQFF.

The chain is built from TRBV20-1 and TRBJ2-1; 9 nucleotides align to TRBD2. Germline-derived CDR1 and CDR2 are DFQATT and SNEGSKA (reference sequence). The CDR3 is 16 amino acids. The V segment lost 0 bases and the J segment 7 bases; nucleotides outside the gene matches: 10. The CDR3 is CSARDSGASGINEQFF. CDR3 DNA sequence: TGCAGTGCTAGAGATTCTGGGGCTAGCGGGATTAATGAGCAGTTCTTC.

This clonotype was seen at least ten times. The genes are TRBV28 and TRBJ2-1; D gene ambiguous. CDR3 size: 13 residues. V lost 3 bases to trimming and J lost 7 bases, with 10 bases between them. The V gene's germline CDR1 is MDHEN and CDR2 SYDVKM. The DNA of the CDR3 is TGTGCCAGCAGTTTGTACGGTTGGAATGAGCAGTTCTTC. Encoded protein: CASSLYGWNEQFF.

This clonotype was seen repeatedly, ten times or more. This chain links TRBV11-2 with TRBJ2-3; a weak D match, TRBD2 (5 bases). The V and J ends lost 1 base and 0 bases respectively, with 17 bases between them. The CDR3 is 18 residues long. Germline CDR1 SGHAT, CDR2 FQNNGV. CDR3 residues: CASSLGSSGNPSTDTQYF. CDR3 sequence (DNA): TGTGCCAGCAGCTTAGGATCGAGCGGTAACCCTAGCACAGATACGCAGTATTTT.

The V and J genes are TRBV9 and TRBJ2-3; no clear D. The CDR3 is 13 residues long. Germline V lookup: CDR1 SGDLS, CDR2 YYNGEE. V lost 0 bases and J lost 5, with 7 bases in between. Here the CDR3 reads CASSVEVGDTQYF. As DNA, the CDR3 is TGTGCCAGCAGCGTAGAGGTGGGAGATACGCAGTATTTT.

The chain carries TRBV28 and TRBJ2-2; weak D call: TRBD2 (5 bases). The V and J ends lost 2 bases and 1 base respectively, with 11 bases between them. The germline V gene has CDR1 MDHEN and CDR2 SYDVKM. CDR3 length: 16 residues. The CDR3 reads CASSLIRGLNTGELFF. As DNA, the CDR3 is TGTGCCAGCAGTTTAATACGGGGTCTGAACACCGGGGAGCTGTTTTTT.

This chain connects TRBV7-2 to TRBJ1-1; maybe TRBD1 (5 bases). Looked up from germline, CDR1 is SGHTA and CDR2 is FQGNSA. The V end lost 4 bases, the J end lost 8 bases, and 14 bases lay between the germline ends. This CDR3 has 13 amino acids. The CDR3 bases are TGTGCCAGCAGCTCTTGGGGCAGCATAGAAGCTTTCTTT. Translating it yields CASSSWGSIEAFF.

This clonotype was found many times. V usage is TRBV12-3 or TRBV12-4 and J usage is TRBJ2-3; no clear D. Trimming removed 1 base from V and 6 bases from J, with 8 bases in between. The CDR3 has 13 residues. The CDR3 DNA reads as TGTGCCAGCAGTTTAGGGGCCTCTGATACGCAGTATTTT. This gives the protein CASSLGASDTQYF.

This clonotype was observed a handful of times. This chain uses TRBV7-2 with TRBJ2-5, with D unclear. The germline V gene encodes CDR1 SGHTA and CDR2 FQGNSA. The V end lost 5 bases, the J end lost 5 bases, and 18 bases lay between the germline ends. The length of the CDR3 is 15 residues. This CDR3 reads CASSPRTQSWETQYF. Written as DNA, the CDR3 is TGTGCCAGCAGCCCACGTACCCAGAGCTGGGAGACCCAGTACTTC.

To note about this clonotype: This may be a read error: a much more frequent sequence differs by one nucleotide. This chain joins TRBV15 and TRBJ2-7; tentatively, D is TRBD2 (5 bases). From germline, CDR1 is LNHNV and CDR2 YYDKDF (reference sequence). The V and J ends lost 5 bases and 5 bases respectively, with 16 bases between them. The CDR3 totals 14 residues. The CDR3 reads CATSGAEGPDEQYF. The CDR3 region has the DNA TGTGCCACCAGCGGAGCGGAAGGGCCTGACGAGCAGTACTTC.

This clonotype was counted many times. The CDR3, as DNA: TGTGCCAGCAGCTTAGACAGGGGCCACTACAATGAGCAGTTCTTC. Translated: CASSLDRGHYNEQFF. This chain connects TRBV11-2 to TRBJ2-1, with D maybe TRBD1 (6 bases). The length of the CDR3 is 15 residues. V lost 0 bases to trimming and J lost 3 bases, with 9 bases between them. Per the germline V gene, CDR1 is SGHAT and CDR2 is FQNNGV.